This T cell receptor beta chain was obtained from a study of T cell responses to AZD1222 COVID-19 vaccine. CDR3 length: 15 amino acids. J gave up 4 bases and V 2 bases, and 5 bases lay outside the gene matches. Germline assignment: CDR1 SGHRS and CDR2 YFSETQ. The data were produced by immunoSEQ multiplex PCR, yet TCRdb's version contains in-frame clones alone and is incomplete. The sample includes roughly 170,000 clones, 90% to 95% of them seen just once. The specimen was peripheral blood, collected 28 days after the second AZD1222 dose. The J gene is TRBJ2-2, the V gene TRBV5-1; 7 positions agree with TRBD2. The receptor was derived from an adult who received the AZD1222 COVID-19 vaccine. The CDR3 DNA is TGCGCCAGCAGCTTAAGGGAGGGAACCACCGGGGAGCTGTTTTTT. Its translation: CASSLREGTTGELFF.